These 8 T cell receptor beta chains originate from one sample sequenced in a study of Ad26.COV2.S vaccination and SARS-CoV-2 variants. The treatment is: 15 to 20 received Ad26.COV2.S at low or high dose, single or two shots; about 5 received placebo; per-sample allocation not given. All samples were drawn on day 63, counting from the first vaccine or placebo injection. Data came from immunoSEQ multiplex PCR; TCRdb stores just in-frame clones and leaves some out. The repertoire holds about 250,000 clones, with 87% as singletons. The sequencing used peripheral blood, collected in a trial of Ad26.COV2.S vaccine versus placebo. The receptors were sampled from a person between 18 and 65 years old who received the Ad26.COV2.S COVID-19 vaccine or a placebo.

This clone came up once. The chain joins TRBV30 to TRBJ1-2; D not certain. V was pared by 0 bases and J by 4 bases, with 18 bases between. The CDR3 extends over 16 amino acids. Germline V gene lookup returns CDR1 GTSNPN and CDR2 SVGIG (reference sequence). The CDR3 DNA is TGTGCCTGGAGTGTAACCCTGACCGGGCGCCCCTATGGCTACACCTTC. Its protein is CAWSVTLTGRPYGYTF.

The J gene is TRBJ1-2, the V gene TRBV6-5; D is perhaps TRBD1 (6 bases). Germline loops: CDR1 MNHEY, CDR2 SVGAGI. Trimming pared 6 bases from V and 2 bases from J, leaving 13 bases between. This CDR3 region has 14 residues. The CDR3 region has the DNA TGTGCCAGCAGAGGAGGGACACCAAACTATGGCTACACCTTC. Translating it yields CASRGGTPNYGYTF.

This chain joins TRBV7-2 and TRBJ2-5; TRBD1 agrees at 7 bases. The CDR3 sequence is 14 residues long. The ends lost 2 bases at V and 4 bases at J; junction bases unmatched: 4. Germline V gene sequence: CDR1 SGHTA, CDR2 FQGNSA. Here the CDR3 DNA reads TGTGCCAGCAGCTTACCAGGGGGAAGAGAGACCCAGTACTTC. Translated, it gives CASSLPGGRETQYF.

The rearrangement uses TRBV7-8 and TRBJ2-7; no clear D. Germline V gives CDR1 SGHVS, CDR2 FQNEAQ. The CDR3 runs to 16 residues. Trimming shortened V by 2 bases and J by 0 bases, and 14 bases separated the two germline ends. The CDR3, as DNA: TGTGCCAGCAGCTTATATCGGGCGGTGAGCTCCTACGAGCAGTACTTC. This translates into CASSLYRAVSSYEQYF.

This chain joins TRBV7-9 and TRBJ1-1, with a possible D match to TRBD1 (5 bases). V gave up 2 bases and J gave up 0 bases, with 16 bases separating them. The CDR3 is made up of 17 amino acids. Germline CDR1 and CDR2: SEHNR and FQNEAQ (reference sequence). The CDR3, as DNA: TGTGCCAGCAGCTTACTAAGGGGCGCGCGGTTGAACACTGAAGCTTTCTTT. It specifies CASSLLRGARLNTEAFF.

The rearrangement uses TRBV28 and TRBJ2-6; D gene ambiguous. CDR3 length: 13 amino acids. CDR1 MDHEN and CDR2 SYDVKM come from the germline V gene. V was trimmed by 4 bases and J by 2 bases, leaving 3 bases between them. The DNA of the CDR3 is TGTGCCAGCAGTTGGGCTGGGGCCAACGTCCTGACTTTC. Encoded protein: CASSWAGANVLTF.

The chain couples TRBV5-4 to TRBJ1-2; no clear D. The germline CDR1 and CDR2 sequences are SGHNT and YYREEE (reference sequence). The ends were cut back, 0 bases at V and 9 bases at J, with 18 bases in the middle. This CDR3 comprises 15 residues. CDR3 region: CASSLVGVSTISYTF. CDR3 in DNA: TGTGCCAGCAGCTTGGTAGGTGTTTCAACCATTAGCTACACCTTC.

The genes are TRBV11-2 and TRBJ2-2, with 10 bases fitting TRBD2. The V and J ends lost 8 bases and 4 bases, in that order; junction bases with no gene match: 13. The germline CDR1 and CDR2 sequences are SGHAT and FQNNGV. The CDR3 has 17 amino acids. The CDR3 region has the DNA TGTGCCAGCGGACGGAGCGGGAGGGCCTCTATCACCGGGGAGCTGTTTTTT. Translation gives CASGRSGRASITGELFF. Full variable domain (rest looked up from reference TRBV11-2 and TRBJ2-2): EAGVAQSPRYKIIEKRQSVAFWCNPISGHATLYWYQQILGQGPKLLIQFQNNGVVDDSQLPKDRFSAERLKGVDSTLKIQPAKLEDSAVYLCASGRSGRASITGELFFGEGSRLTVL.